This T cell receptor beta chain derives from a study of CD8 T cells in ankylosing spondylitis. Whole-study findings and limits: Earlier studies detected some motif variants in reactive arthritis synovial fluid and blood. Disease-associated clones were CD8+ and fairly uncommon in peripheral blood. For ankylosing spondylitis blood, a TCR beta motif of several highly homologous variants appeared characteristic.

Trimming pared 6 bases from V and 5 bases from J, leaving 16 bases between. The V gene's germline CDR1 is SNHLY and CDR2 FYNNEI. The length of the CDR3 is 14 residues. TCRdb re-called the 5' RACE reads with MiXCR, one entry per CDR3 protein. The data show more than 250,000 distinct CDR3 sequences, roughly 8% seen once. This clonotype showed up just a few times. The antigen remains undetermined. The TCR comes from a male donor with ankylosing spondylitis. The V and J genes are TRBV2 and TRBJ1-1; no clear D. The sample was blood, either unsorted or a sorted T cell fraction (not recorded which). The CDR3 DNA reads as TGTGCCAGCAGCTCGCTTCGGGGTGGAACTGAAGCTTTCTTT. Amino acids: CASSSLRGGTEAFF.